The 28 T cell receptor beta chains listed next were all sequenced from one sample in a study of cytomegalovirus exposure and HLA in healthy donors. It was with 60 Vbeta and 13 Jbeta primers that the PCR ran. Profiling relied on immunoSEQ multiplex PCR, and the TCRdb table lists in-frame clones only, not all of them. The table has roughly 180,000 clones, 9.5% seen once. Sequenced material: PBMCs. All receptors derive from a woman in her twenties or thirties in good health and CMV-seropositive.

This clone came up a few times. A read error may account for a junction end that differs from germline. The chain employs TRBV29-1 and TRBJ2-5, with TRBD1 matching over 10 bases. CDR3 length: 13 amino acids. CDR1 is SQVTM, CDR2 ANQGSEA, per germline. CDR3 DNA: TGCAGCGGGCGACAGGGGGCGAGAGAGACCCGGTACTTC. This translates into CSGRQGARETRYF.

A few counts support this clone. DNA for the CDR3: TGCAGCGTGGGGGGGGCTAGCGGGAGTAATTCCTACGAGCAGTACTTC. This codes for CSVGGASGSNSYEQYF. The chain carries TRBV29-1 and TRBJ2-7; 10 bases match TRBD2. V dropped 6 bases and J dropped 1; count of bases not matched to a gene: 12. Germline V lookup: CDR1 SQVTM, CDR2 ANQGSEA. This CDR3 comprises 16 residues.

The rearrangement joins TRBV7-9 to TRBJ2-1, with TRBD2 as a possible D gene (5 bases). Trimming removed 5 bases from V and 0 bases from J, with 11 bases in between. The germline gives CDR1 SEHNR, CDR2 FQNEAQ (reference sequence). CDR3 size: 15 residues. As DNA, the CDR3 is TGTGCCAGCAGCGCGGACTTGTCCTCCTACAATGAGCAGTTCTTC. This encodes CASSADLSSYNEQFF. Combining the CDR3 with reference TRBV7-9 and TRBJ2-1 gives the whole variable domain DTGVSQNPRHKITKRGQNVTFRCDPISEHNRLYWYRQTLGQGPEFLTYFQNEAQLEKSRLLSDRFSAERPKGSFSTLEIQRTEQGDSAMYLCASSADLSSYNEQFFGPGTRLTVL.

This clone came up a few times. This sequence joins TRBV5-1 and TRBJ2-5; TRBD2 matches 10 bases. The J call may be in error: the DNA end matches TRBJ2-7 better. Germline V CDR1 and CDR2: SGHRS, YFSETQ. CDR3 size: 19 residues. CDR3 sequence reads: CASSLRGTRLAGPTYEQYF. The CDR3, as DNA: TGCGCCAGCAGCTTGAGGGGGACTAGACTAGCGGGTCCGACCTACGAGCAGTACTTC.

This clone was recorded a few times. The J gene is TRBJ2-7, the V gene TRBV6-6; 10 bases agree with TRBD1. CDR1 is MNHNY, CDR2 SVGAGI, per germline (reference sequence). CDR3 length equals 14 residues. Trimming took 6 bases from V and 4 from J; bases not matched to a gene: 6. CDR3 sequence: CASRQGQGRYEQYF. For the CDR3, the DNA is TGTGCCAGCAGACAGGGACAGGGGCGATACGAGCAGTACTTC.

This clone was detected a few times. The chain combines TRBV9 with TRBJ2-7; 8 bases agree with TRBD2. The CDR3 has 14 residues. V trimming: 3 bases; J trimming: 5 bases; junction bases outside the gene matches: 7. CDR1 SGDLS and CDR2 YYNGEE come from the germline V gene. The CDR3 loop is CASSGGTSRDEQYF. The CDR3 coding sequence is TGTGCCAGCAGCGGGGGGACTAGTCGCGACGAGCAGTACTTC.

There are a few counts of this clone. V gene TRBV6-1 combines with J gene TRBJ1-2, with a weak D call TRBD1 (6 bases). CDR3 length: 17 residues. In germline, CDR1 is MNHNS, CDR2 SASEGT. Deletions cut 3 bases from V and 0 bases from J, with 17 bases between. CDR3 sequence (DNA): TGTGCCAGCAGTGAGATCGGGGGGGCACAAACTAACTATGGCTACACCTTC. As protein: CASSEIGGAQTNYGYTF.

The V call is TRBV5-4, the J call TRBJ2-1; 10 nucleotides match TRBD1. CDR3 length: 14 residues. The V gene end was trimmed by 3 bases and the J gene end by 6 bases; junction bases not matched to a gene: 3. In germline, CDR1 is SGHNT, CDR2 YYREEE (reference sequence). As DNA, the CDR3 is TGTGCCAGCAGCTACCGGGACAGGGGCAATGAGCAGTTCTTC. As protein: CASSYRDRGNEQFF.

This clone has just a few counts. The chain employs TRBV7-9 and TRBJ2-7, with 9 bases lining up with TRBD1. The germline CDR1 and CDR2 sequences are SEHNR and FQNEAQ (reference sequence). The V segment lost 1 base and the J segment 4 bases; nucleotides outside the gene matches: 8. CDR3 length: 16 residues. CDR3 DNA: TGTGCCAGCAGCTTAGGTGTGGGACAGGGATCGTACGAGCAGTACTTC. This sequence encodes CASSLGVGQGSYEQYF.

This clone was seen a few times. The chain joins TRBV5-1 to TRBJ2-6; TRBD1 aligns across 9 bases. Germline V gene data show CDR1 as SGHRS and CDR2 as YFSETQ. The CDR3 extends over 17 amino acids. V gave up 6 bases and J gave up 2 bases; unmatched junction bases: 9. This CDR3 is CASTRGQGVAGANVLTF. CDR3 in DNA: TGCGCCAGCACCAGGGGACAGGGAGTTGCTGGGGCCAACGTCCTGACTTTC.

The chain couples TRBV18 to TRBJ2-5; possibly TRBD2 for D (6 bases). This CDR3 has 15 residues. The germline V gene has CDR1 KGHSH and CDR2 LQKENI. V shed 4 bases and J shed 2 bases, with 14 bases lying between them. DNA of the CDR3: TGTGCCAGCTCACGGGGGGTAGCGCCACAAGAGACCCAGTACTTC. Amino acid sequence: CASSRGVAPQETQYF.

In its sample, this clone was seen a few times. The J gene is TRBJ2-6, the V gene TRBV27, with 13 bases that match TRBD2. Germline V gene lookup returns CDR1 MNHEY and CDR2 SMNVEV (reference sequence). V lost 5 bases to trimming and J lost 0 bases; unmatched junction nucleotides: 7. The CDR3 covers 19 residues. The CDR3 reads CASSPGLAGPLSGANVLTF. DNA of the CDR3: TGTGCCAGCAGTCCGGGACTAGCGGGACCACTCTCTGGGGCCAACGTCCTGACTTTC. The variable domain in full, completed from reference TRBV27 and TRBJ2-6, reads EAQVTQNPRYLITVTGKKLTVTCSQNMNHEYMSWYRQDPGLGLRQIYYSMNVEVTDKGDVPEGYKVSRKEKRNFPLILESPSPNQTSLYFCASSPGLAGPLSGANVLTFGAGSRLTVL.

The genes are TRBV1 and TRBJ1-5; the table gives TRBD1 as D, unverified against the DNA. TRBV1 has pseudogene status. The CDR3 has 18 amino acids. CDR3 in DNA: TGCACCAGCAGCCAAGATCAAGGTCAGGACACATTCAATCAGCCCCAGCATTTT. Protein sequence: CTSSQDQGQDTFNQPQHF.

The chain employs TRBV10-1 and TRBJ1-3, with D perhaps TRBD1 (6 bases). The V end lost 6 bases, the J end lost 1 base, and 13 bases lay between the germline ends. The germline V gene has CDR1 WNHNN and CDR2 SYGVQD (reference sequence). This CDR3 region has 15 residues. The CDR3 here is CASSPGHLSGNTIYF. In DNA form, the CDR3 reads TGCGCCAGCAGCCCGGGACACCTTTCTGGAAACACCATATATTTT.

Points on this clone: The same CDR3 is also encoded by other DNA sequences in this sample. In nucleotides, the CDR3 is TGTGCCAGCAAGGGAATGAGACGGGAAAATGAAAAACTGTTTTTT. Its translation: CASKGMRRENEKLFF. The chain carries TRBV2 and TRBJ1-4; D is unclear. The germline gives CDR1 SNHLY, CDR2 FYNNEI. The CDR3 is 15 amino acids. The germline V and J ends were trimmed by 7 bases and 5 bases, with 17 bases remaining between them.

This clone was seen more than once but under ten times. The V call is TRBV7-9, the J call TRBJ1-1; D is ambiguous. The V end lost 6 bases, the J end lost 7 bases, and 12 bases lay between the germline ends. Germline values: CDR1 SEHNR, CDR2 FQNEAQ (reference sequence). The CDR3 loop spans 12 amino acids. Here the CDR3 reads CASRFPGVEAFF. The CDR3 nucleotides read TGTGCCAGCAGATTTCCAGGTGTTGAAGCTTTCTTT. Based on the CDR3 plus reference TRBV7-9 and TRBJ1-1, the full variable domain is DTGVSQNPRHKITKRGQNVTFRCDPISEHNRLYWYRQTLGQGPEFLTYFQNEAQLEKSRLLSDRFSAERPKGSFSTLEIQRTEQGDSAMYLCASRFPGVEAFFGQGTRLTVV.

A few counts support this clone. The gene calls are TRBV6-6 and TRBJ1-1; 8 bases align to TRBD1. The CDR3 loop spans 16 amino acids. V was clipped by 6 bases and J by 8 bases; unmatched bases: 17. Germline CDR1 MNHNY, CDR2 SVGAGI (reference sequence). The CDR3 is CASRWTGRRVESEAFF. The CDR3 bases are TGTGCCAGCAGGTGGACAGGGCGAAGGGTAGAATCCGAAGCTTTCTTT.

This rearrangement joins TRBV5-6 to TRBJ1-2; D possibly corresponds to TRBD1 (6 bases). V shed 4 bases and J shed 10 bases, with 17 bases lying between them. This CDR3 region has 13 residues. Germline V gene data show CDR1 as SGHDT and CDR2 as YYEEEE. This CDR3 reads CASSLQWMGAYTF. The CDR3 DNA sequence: TGTGCCAGCAGCCTCCAGTGGATGGGGGCCTACACCTTC.

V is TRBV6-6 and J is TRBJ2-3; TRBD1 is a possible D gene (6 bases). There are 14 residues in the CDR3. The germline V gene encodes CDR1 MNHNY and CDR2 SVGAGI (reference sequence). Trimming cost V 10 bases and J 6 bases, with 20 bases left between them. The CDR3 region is CATAGGPRWDTQYF. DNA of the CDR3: TGTGCCACCGCTGGGGGCCCGAGGTGGGATACGCAGTATTTT.

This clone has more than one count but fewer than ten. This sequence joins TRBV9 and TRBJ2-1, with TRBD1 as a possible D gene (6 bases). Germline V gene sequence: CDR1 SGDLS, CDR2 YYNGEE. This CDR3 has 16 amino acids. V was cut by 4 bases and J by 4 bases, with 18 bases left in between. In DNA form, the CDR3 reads TGTGCCAGCAGCCCAGGACAGAGCCAGGTTTACAATGAGCAGTTCTTC. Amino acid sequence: CASSPGQSQVYNEQFF.

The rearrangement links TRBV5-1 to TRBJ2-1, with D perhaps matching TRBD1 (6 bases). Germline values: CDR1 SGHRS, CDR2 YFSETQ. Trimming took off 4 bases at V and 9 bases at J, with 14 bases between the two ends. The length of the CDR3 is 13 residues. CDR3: CASSVLTGTEQFF. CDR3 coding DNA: TGCGCCAGCAGCGTCTTGACAGGAACTGAGCAGTTCTTC.

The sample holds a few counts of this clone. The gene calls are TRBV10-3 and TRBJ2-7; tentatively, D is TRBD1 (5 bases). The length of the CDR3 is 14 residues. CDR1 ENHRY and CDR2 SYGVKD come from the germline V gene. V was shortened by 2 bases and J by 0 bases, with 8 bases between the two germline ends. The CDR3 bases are TGTGCCATCAGTGAGCAGGGTACCTCCTACGAGCAGTACTTC. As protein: CAISEQGTSYEQYF.

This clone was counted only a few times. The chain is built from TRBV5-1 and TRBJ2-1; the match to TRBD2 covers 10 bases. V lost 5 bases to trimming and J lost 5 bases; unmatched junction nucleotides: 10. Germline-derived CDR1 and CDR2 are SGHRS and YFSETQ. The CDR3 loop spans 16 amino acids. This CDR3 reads CASSKKLAGTDNEQFF. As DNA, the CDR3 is TGCGCCAGCAGTAAGAAACTAGCGGGAACCGACAATGAGCAGTTCTTC.

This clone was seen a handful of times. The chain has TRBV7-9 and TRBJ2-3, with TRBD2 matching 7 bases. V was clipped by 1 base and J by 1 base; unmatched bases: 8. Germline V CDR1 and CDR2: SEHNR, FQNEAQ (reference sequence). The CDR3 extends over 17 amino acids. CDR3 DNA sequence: TGTGCCAGCAGCTTAGGGGCTAGCGGATCCCGCACAGATACGCAGTATTTT. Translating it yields CASSLGASGSRTDTQYF.

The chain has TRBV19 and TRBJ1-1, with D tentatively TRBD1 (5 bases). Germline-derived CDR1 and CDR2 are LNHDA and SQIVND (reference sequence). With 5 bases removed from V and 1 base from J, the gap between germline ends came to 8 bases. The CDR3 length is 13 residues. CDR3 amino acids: CASSDRGNTEAFF. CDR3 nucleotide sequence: TGTGCCAGTAGTGACAGAGGGAACACTGAAGCTTTCTTT.

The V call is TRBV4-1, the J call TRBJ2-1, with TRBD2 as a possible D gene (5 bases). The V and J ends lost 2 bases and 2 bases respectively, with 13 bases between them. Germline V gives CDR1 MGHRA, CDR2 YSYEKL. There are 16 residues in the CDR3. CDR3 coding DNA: TGCGCCAGCAGCCAACTTACTAGATTCCCCTACAATGAGCAGTTCTTC. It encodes CASSQLTRFPYNEQFF.

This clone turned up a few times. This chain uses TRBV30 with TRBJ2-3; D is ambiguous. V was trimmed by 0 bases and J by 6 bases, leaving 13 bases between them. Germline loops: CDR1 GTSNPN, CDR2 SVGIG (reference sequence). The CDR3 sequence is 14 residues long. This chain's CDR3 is CAWSVSAVGDTQYF. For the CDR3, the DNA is TGTGCCTGGAGTGTAAGCGCGGTTGGGGATACGCAGTATTTT. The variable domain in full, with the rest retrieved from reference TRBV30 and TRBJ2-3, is SQTIHQWPATLVQPVGSPLSLECTVEGTSNPNLYWYRQAAGRGLQLLFYSVGIGQISSEVPQNLSASRPQDRQFILSSKKLLLSDSGFYLCAWSVSAVGDTQYFGPGTRLTVL.

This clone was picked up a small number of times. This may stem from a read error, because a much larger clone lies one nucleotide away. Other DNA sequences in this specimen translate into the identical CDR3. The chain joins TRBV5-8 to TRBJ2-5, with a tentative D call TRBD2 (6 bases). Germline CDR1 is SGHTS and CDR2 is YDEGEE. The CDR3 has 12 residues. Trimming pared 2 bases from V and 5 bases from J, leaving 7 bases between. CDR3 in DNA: TGTGCCAGCAGCTTCGGAGGGGAGACCCAGTACTTC. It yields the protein CASSFGGETQYF.